A single TCR beta chain is shown here with its context. No antigen is known for it. The sample originates from a study of Ad26.COV2.S vaccination and SARS-CoV-2 variants. Findings and caveats of the study: Responses of spike-specific T cells (both CD8+ and CD4+) reportedly showed substantial breadth after vaccination. Total T cell responses may have been underestimated by the TCR breadth and depth analyses.

As to treatment: some 20 received Ad26.COV2.S at low or high dose, single or two shots; 5 received placebo; per-sample allocation not given. After the first vaccine or placebo injection, samples were drawn on day 63. The repertoire was sequenced with immunoSEQ multiplex PCR; TCRdb's copy has only in-frame clones and lacks some. Seen here are fewer than 300,000 clones, 80% to 90% observed once, and the top ten hold under 4%. The source of this sequence is a person aged 18-65 years who received the Ad26.COV2.S COVID-19 vaccine or a placebo. Source: peripheral blood, taken in a trial of Ad26.COV2.S vaccine versus placebo.

CDR3 sequence: CASSVGTAGQGEKLFF. CDR3 coding DNA: TGTGCCAGCAGCGTCGGGACGGCCGGCCAGGGAGAAAAACTGTTTTTT. The chain employs TRBV7-9 and TRBJ1-4; tentatively, D is TRBD1 (5 bases). V dropped 5 bases and J dropped 8 bases, with 21 bases sitting between them. The length of the CDR3 is 16 residues. Germline values: CDR1 SEHNR, CDR2 FQNEAQ (reference sequence).